These 8 T cell receptor beta chains share one sample of origin, sequenced in a study of cytomegalovirus exposure and HLA in healthy donors. Primers for the PCR totalled 60 Vbeta and 13 Jbeta. The data were produced by immunoSEQ multiplex PCR, yet TCRdb's version contains in-frame clones alone and is incomplete. This sample's table has 130,000 to 150,000 clones. The sequenced sample consisted of PBMCs. These receptors were taken from a male donor in good health and CMV-seronegative.

CDR3 sequence (DNA): TGTGCCAGCTCACCACGGGACAGAGAAGCTTTCTTT. It specifies CASSPRDREAFF. V and J are TRBV18 and TRBJ1-1, with TRBD1 identical over 7 bases. This CDR3 has 12 residues. CDR1 KGHSH and CDR2 LQKENI come from the germline V gene. The V and J ends lost 1 base and 8 bases, in that order; junction bases with no gene match: 1.

V is TRBV14 and J is TRBJ1-2; TRBD1 matches 7 bases. V lost 4 bases, J lost 4 bases, and 6 bases stayed unmatched. Germline CDR1 is SGHDN and CDR2 is FVKESK. The CDR3 length is 14 residues. The chain's CDR3 is CASSRQGLGYGYTF. Written as DNA, the CDR3 is TGTGCCAGCAGCCGACAGGGTCTGGGCTATGGCTACACCTTC. The entire variable domain, with the rest obtained from reference TRBV14 and TRBJ1-2, is as follows: EAGVTQFPSHSVIEKGQTVTLRCDPISGHDNLYWYRRVMGKEIKFLLHFVKESKQDESGMPNNRFLAERTGGTYSTLKVQPAELEDSGVYFCASSRQGLGYGYTFGSGTRLTVV.

V is TRBV5-1 and J is TRBJ1-5, with D maybe TRBD1 (6 bases). Trimming shortened V by 2 bases and J by 6 bases, and 9 bases separated the two germline ends. The CDR3 contains 13 residues. CDR1 and CDR2 from the germline V gene are SGHRS and YFSETQ. Written as DNA, the CDR3 is TGCGCCAGCAGCTTAACAGGGATTCAGCCCCAGCATTTT. This gives the protein CASSLTGIQPQHF.

The chain uses TRBV7-9 and TRBJ2-7; 12 positions match TRBD2. Germline V gives CDR1 SEHNR, CDR2 FQNEAQ (reference sequence). This CDR3 is built from 18 residues. The V gene end was trimmed by 4 bases and the J gene end by 6 bases; junction bases not matched to a gene: 16. CDR3 sequence: CASSYMASGRVGMSEQYF. The CDR3 nucleotides read TGTGCCAGCAGCTACATGGCTAGCGGGAGGGTAGGGATGAGCGAGCAGTACTTC.

The chain links TRBV7-9 to TRBJ1-6, with D perhaps matching TRBD1 (5 bases). V was cut by 8 bases and J by 4 bases, with 15 bases left in between. The CDR3 has 15 residues. The germline gives CDR1 SEHNR, CDR2 FQNEAQ (reference sequence). The CDR3 here is CASSVGPGYNSPLHF. In nucleotides, the CDR3 is TGTGCCAGCTCTGTCGGGCCAGGGTATAATTCACCCCTCCACTTT.

V usage is TRBV18 and J usage is TRBJ1-1; 10 nucleotides line up with TRBD1. The junction had 15 bases not matched to a gene; V was cut back by 1 base and J by 4 bases. Germline loops: CDR1 KGHSH, CDR2 LQKENI. The CDR3 loop spans 19 amino acids. The CDR3 loop is CASSPRTRQGARSGTEAFF. CDR3 DNA: TGTGCCAGCTCACCACGCACGAGACAGGGGGCGCGATCTGGCACTGAAGCTTTCTTT.

This chain links TRBV4-1 with TRBJ2-2; D is possibly TRBD1 (6 bases). Trimming left V 4 bases short and J 1 base short, with 7 bases between. The CDR3 extends over 14 amino acids. Germline V CDR1 and CDR2: MGHRA, YSYEKL. CDR3 region: CASSRTENTGELFF. CDR3 nucleotide sequence: TGCGCCAGCAGCCGGACAGAGAACACCGGGGAGCTGTTTTTT.

This chain joins TRBV6-5 and TRBJ2-5; 12 bases are shared with TRBD2. Trimming at V came to 4 bases and at J to 5 bases, leaving 5 bases not matched to a gene. CDR1 and CDR2 from the germline V gene are MNHEY and SVGAGI. The CDR3 is 15 residues long. CDR3 protein: CASSFSGLAGETQYF. CDR3 bases: TGTGCCAGCAGTTTCTCGGGACTAGCGGGCGAGACCCAGTACTTC.